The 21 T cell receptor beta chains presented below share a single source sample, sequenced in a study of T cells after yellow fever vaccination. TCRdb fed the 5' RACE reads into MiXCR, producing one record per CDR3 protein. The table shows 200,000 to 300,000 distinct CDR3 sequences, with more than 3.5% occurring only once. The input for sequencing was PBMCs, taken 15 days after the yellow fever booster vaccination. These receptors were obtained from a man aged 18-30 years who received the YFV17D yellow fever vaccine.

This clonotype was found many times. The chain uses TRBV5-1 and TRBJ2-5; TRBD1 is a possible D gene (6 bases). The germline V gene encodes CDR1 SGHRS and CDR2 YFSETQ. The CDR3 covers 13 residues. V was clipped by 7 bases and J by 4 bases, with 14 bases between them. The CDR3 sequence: CASVRDTPETQYF. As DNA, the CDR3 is TGCGCCAGCGTCCGGGACACCCCAGAGACCCAGTACTTC.

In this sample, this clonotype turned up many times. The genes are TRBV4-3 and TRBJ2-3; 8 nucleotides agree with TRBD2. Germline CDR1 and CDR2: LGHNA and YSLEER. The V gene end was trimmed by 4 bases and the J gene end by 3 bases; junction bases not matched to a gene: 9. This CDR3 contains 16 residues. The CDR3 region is CASSRSLAGETDTQYF. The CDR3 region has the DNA TGCGCCAGCAGCCGTAGCCTAGCGGGCGAGACAGATACGCAGTATTTT.

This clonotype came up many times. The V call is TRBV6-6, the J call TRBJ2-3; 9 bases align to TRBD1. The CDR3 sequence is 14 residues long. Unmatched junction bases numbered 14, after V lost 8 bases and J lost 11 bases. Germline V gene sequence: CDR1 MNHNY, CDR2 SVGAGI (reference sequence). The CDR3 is CASGLTGTGSGQYF. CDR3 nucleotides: TGTGCCAGCGGACTCACCGGGACAGGGAGTGGGCAGTATTTT.

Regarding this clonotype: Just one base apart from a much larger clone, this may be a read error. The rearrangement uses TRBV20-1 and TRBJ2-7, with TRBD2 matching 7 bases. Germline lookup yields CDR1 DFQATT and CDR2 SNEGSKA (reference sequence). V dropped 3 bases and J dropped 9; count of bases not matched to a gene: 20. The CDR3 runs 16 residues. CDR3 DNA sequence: TGCAGTGCTAGGGTTGACTCAGCGGGGCGGGCTCCGAGGCAGTACGTC. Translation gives CSARVDSAGRAPRQYV.

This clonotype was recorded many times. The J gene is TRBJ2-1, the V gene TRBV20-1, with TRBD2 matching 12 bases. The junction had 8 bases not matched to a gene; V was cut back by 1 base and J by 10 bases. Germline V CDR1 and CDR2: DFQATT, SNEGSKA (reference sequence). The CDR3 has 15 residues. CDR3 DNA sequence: TGCAGTGCTAGAGTGGGGACTAGCGGGCCAGGGGAGCAGTTCTTC. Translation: CSARVGTSGPGEQFF.

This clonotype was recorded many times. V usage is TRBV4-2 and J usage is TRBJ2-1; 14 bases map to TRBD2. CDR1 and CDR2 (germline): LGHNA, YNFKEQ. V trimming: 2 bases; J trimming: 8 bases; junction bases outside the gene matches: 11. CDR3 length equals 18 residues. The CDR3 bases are TGTGCCAGCAGCCAACGAATGACCGGGACTAGCGGGGGTTATGAGCAGTTCTTC. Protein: CASSQRMTGTSGGYEQFF.

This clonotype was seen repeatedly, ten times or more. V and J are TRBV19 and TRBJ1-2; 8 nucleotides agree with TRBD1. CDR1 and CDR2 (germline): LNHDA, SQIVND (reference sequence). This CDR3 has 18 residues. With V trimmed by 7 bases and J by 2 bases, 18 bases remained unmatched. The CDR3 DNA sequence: TGTGCCAGTACAGCTTGGGGCCGGGACAGGCGAACGAACTATGGCTACACCTTC. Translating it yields CASTAWGRDRRTNYGYTF.

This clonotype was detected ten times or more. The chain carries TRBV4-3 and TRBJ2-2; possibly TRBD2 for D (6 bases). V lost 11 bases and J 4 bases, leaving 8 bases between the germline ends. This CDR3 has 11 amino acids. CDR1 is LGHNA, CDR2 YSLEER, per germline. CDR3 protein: CAAGSTGELFF. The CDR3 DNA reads TGCGCCGCGGGGTCCACCGGGGAGCTGTTTTTT.

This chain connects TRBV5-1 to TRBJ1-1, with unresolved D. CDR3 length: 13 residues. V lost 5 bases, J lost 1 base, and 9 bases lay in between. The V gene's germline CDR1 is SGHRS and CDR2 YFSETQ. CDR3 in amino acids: CASRVGENTEAFF. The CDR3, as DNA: TGCGCCAGCAGGGTAGGCGAGAACACTGAAGCTTTCTTT. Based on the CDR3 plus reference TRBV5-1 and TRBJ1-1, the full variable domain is KAGVTQTPRYLIKTRGQQVTLSCSPISGHRSVSWYQQTPGQGLQFLFEYFSETQRNKGNFPGRFSGRQFSNSRSEMNVSTLELGDSALYLCASRVGENTEAFFGQGTRLTVV.

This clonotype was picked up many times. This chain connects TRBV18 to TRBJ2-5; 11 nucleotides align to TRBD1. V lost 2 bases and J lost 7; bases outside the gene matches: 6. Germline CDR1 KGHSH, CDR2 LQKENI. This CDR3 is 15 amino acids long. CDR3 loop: CASSPSGQGAATQYF. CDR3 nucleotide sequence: TGTGCCAGCTCACCAAGTGGACAGGGGGCCGCGACCCAGTACTTC.

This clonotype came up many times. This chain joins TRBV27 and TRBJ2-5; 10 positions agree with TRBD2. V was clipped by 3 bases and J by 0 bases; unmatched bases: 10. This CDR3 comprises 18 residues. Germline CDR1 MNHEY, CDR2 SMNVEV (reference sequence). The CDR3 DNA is TGTGCCAGCAGTTTTAGGGCCCTAGGACTAGCGGACCAAGAGACCCAGTACTTC. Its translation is CASSFRALGLADQETQYF.

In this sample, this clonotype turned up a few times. CDR3 in DNA: TGTGCCTGGACCCCTGGAGACGGCTACACCTTC. Translated, it gives CAWTPGDGYTF. This chain connects TRBV30 to TRBJ1-2; D unresolved. The V and J ends lost 4 bases and 8 bases respectively, with 11 bases between them. CDR3 length: 11 residues. Germline V CDR1 and CDR2: GTSNPN, SVGIG (reference sequence).

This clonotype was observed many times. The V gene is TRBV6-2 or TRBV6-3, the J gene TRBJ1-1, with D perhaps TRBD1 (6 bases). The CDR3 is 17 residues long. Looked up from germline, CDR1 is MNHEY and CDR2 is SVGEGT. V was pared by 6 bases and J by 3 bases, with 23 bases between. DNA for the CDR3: TGTGCCAGCAGGAAGGGGGTCGGCCAAAGAAGGGACACTGAAGCTTTCTTT. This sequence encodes CASRKGVGQRRDTEAFF.

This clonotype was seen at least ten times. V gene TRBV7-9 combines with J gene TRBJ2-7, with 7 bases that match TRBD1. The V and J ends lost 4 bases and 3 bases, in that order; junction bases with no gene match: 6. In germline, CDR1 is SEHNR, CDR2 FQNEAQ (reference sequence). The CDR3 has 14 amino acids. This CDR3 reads CASSSLGQRYEQYF. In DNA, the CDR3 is TGTGCCAGCAGCTCATTGGGACAGCGCTACGAGCAGTACTTC. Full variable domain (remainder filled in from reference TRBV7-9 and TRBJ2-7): DTGVSQNPRHKITKRGQNVTFRCDPISEHNRLYWYRQTLGQGPEFLTYFQNEAQLEKSRLLSDRFSAERPKGSFSTLEIQRTEQGDSAMYLCASSSLGQRYEQYFGPGTRLTVT.

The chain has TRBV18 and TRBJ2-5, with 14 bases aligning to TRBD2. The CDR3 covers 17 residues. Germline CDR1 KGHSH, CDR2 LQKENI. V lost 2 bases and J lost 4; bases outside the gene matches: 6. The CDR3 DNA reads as TGTGCCAGCTCACCAACCGGACTAGCGGGGGGACGAGAGACCCAGTACTTC. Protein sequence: CASSPTGLAGGRETQYF.

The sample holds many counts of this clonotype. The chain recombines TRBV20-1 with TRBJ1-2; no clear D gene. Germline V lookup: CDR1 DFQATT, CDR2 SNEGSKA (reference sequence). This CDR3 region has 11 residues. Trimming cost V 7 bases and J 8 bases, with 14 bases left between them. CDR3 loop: CSVAEVFGYTF. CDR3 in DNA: TGCAGTGTCGCCGAGGTTTTCGGCTACACCTTC.

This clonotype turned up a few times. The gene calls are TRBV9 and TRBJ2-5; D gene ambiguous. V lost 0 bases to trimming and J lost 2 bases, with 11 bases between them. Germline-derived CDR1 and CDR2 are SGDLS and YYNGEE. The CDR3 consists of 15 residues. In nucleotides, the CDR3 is TGTGCCAGCAGCGTAGGAGTCCTACGGCAAGAGACCCAGTACTTC. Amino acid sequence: CASSVGVLRQETQYF.

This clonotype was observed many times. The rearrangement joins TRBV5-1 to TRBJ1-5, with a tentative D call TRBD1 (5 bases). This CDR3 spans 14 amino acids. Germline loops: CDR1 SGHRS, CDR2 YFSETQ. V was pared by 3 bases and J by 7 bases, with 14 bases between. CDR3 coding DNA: TGCGCCAGCAGCTATACGGGGACGGACCAGCCCCAGCATTTT. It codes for CASSYTGTDQPQHF.

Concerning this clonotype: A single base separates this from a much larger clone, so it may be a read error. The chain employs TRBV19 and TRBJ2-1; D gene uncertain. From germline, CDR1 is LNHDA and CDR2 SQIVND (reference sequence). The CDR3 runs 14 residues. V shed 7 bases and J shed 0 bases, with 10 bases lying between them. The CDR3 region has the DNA TGTGCCAGTACCCGGTGTCGCTCCTACAATGAGCAGTTCTTC. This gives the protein CASTRCRSYNEQFF. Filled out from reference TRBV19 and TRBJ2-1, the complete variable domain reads DGGITQSPKYLFRKEGQNVTLSCEQNLNHDAMYWYRQDPGQGLRLIYYSQIVNDFQKGDIAEGYSVSREKKESFPLTVTSAQKNPTAFYLCASTRCRSYNEQFFGPGTRLTVL.

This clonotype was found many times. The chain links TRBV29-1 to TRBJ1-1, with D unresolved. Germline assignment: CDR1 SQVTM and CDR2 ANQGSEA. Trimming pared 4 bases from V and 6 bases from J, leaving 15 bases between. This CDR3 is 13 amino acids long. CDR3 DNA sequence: TGCAGCGTTGTTGCTCGAGGGTCCTCTGAAGCTTTCTTT. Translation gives CSVVARGSSEAFF. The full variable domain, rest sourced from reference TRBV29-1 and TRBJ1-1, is SAVISQKPSRDICQRGTSLTIQCQVDSQVTMMFWYRQQPGQSLTLIATANQGSEATYESGFVIDKFPISRPNLTFSTLTVSNMSPEDSSIYLCSVVARGSSEAFFGQGTRLTVV.

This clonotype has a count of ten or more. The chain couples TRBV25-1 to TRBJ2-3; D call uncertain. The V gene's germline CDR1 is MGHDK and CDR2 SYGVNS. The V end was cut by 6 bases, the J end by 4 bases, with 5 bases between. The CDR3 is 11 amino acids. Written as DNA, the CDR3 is TGTGCCAGCAGAGTAGCAGATACGCAGTATTTT. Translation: CASRVADTQYF. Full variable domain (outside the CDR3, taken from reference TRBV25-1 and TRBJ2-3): EADIYQTPRYLVIGTGKKITLECSQTMGHDKMYWYQQDPGMELHLIHYSYGVNSTEKGDLSSESTVSRIRTEHFPLTLESARPSHTSQYLCASRVADTQYFGPGTRLTVL.